The entry below gives a single T cell receptor beta chain sequence along with its context. Other DNA sequences of this sample code for an identical CDR3. The PCR ran on 60 Vbeta and 13 Jbeta primers. TCRdb's table, derived via immunoSEQ multiplex PCR, lists solely in-frame clones and lacks some. Of approximately 150,000 clones in the sample, around 79% were seen once. The record originates from a study of cytomegalovirus exposure and HLA in healthy donors. V shed 0 bases, J shed 8 bases, and the junction held 2 bases outside the gene matches. The CDR3 covers 15 residues. Germline V gene lookup returns CDR1 MNHEY and CDR2 SVGAGI.

This sequence was found in a male donor in good health and CMV-seropositive. Sequencing was performed on PBMCs. The chain joins TRBV6-5 to TRBJ2-1, with 12 positions matching TRBD2. The DNA for the CDR3 is TGTGCCAGCAGTTACTCGACTAGCGGGGGCGATGAGCAGTTCTTC. It encodes CASSYSTSGGDEQFF.